Listed below are T cell receptor beta chains from one sample, sequenced in a study of OX40 agonist ivuxolimab in advanced cancers. The data were produced by immunoSEQ multiplex PCR, yet TCRdb's version contains in-frame clones alone and is incomplete. The sample lists tens of thousands of clones; roughly 91% were seen once. This specimen consisted of CD4+ or CD8+ T cells sorted from blood, obtained in a trial of the OX40 agonist ivuxolimab. The receptors shown here come from an adult with an advanced solid tumor such as melanoma, head and neck, liver or kidney cancer. Both conserved end residues are part of each CDR3. A D gene is named only where the DNA matches it firmly.

>TRBJ2-4|TRBV18|TRBD1|15
CASSPGGQGGNIQYF
TGTGCCAGCTCACCGGGAGGACAGGGAGGAAACATTCAGTACTTC
>TRBJ1-4|TRBV30|-|13
CAWMGGVGEKLFF
TGTGCCTGGATGGGAGGGGTAGGAGAAAAACTGTTTTTT
>TRBJ2-2|TRBV5-1|TRBD1|15
CASSFDRGYGGELFF
TGCGCCAGCAGCTTCGACAGGGGCTATGGCGGGGAGCTGTTTTTT
>TRBJ1-3|TRBV28|-|14
CASSLAASGNTIYF
TGTGCCAGCAGTTTGGCAGCCTCTGGAAACACCATATATTTT
>TRBJ1-5|TRBV28|TRBD1|16
CASSLRGQGRNQPQHF
TGTGCCAGCAGTCTCAGGGGGCAGGGTCGGAATCAGCCCCAGCATTTT
>TRBJ1-2|TRBV10-2|TRBD1|16
CASSGLTDRGSYGYTF
TGCGCCAGCAGTGGACTAACGGACAGGGGTTCCTATGGCTACACCTTC
>TRBJ2-4|TRBV21-1|-|13
CARARSSHNIQYF
TGTGCCAGGGCTCGGTCTAGCCATAACATTCAGTACTTC
>TRBJ2-7|TRBV28|-|13
CASSSGTTYEQYF
TGTGCCAGCAGTTCCGGAACCACCTACGAGCAGTACTTC
>TRBJ2-7|TRBV9|-|16
CASSVQSADRLHEQYF
TGTGCCAGCAGCGTACAATCGGCAGACCGCCTGCACGAGCAGTACTTC
>TRBJ2-1|TRBV11-3|TRBD2|15
CASSWPTSGDRGQFF
TGTGCCAGCAGCTGGCCGACTAGCGGGGATAGGGGGCAGTTCTTC
>TRBJ1-4|TRBV5-1|-|16
CASSLGPRLANEKLFF
TGCGCCAGCAGCTTGGGCCCGAGGTTGGCTAATGAAAAACTGTTTTTT